This T cell receptor beta chain was sequenced in a study of cytomegalovirus exposure and HLA in healthy donors. The overall study: Falling in the Caucasian-associated ancestry cluster were roughly 80% of about 400 genotyped donors.

Researchers ran the PCR with 60 Vbeta and 13 Jbeta primers. Measured with immunoSEQ multiplex PCR; TCRdb has only the in-frame clones, and not every one. The sample has 120,000 to 150,000 clones, around 75% seen once. Trimming stripped 5 bases from V and 0 bases from J, with 10 bases between. CDR1 and CDR2 (germline): SGHAT, FQNNGV. The CDR3 has 15 amino acids. This sequence originates from a young woman in good health and CMV-seronegative. Material for sequencing was PBMCs. This sequence joins TRBV11-2 and TRBJ2-2; maybe TRBD1 (5 bases). CDR3 sequence reads: CASSLDSSNTGELFF. CDR3 DNA: TGTGCCAGCAGCCTTGACAGCTCGAACACCGGGGAGCTGTTTTTT.